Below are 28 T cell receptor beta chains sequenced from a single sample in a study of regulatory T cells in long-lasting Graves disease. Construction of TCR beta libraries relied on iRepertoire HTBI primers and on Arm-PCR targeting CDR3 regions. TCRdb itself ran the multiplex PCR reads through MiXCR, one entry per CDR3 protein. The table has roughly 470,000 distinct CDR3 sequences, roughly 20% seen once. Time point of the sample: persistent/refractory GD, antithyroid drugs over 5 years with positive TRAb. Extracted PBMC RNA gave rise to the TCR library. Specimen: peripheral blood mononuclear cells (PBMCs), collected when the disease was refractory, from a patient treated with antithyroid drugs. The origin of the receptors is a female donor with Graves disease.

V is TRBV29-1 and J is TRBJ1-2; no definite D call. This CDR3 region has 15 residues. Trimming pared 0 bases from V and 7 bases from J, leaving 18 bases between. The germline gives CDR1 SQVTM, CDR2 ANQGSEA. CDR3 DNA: TGCAGCGTTGAAGAACCGGTCAAGCCGGCGGGTGGCTACACCTTC. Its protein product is CSVEEPVKPAGGYTF.

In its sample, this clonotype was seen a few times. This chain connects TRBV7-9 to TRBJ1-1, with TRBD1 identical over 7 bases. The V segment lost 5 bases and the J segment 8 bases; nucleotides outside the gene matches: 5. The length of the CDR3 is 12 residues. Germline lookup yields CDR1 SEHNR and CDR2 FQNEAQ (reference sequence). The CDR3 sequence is CASSQGGKEAFF. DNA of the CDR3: TGTGCCAGCAGCCAGGGGGGGAAAGAAGCTTTCTTT. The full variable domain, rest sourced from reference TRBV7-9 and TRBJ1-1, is DTGVSQNPRHKITKRGQNVTFRCDPISEHNRLYWYRQTLGQGPEFLTYFQNEAQLEKSRLLSDRFSAERPKGSFSTLEIQRTEQGDSAMYLCASSQGGKEAFFGQGTRLTVV.

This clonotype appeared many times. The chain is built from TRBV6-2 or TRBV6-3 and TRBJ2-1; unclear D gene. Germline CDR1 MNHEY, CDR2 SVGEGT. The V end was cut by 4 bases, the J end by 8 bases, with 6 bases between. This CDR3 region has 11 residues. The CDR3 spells CASSLRYEQFF. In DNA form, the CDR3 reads TGTGCCAGCAGTTTAAGGTATGAGCAGTTCTTC.

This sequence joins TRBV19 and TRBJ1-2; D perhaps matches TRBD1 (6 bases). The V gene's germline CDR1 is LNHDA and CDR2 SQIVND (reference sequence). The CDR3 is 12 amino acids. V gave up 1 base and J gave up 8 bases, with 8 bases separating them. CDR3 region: CASSIAGGGYTF. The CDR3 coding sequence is TGTGCCAGTAGTATAGCCGGGGGCGGCTACACCTTC. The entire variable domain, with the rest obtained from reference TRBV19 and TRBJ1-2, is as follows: DGGITQSPKYLFRKEGQNVTLSCEQNLNHDAMYWYRQDPGQGLRLIYYSQIVNDFQKGDIAEGYSVSREKKESFPLTVTSAQKNPTAFYLCASSIAGGGYTFGSGTRLTVV.

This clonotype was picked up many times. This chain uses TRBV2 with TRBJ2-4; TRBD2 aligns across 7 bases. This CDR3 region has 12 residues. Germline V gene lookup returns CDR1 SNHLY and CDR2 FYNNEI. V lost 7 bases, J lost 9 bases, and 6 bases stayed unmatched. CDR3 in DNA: TGTGCCAGCAAGGCTAGCGGACGCATTCAGTACTTC. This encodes CASKASGRIQYF.

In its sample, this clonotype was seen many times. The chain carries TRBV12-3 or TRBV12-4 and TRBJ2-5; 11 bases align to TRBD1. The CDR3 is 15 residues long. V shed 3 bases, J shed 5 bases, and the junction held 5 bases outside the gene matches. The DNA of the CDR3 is TGTGCCAGCAGTTTGGACAGGGGGCGAGACGAGACCCAGTACTTC. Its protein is CASSLDRGRDETQYF.

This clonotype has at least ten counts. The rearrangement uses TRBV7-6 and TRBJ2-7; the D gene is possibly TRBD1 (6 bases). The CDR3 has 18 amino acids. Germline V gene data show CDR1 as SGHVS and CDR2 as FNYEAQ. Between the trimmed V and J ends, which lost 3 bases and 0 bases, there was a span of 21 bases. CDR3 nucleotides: TGTGCCAGCAGCTTGGACAGACCAAATTCTCACTACTCCTACGAGCAGTACTTC. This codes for CASSLDRPNSHYSYEQYF.

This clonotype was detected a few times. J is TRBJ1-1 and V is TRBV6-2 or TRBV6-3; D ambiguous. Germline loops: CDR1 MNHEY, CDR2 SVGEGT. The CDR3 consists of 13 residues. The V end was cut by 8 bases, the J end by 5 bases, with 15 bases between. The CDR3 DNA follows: TGTGCCAGCCTAGGTCCCCAAGGGACTGAAGCTTTCTTT. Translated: CASLGPQGTEAFF.

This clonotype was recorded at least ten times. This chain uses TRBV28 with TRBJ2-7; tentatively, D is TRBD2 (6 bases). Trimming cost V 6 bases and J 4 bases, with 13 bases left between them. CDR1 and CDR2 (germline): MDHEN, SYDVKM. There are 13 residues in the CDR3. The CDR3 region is CASSLGSGYEQYF. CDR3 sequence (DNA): TGTGCCAGCAGCTTGGGTAGCGGATACGAGCAGTACTTC.

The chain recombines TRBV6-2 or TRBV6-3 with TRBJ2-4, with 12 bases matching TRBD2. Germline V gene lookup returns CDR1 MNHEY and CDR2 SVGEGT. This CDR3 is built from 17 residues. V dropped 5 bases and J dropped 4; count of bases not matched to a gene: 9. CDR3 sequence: CASSGWLAGGGKNIQYF. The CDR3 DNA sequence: TGTGCCAGCAGTGGGTGGCTAGCGGGGGGGGGTAAAAACATTCAGTACTTC.

The chain's CDR3 is CASSYSTTTGPSNYGYTF. The CDR3 DNA reads as TGTGCCAGCAGTTATTCCACCACCACTGGACCGAGTAACTATGGCTACACCTTC. The genes are TRBV6-9 and TRBJ1-2; D gene uncertain. Germline V gene lookup returns CDR1 MNHGY and CDR2 SVAAGI. Deletions cut 0 bases from V and 1 base from J, with 18 bases between. The CDR3 runs 18 residues.

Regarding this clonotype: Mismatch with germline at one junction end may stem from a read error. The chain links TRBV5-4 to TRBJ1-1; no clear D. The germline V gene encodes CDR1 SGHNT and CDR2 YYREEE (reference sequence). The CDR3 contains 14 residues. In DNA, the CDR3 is TGTGCCAGCAGCTTGGCTTATGGTAATACTGGAGCTTTCTTT. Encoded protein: CASSLAYGNTGAFF.

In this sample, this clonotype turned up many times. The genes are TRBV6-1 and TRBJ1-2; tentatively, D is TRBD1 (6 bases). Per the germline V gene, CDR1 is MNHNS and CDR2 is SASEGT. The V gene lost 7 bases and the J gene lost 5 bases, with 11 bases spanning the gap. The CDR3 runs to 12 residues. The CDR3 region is CASKGGDYGYTF. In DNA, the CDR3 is TGTGCCAGCAAAGGGGGTGATTATGGCTACACCTTC.

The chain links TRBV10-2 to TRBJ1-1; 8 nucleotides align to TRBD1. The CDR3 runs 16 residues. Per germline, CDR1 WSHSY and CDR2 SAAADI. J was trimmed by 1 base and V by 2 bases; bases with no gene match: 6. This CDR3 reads CASSERRQGKNTEAFF. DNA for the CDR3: TGCGCCAGCAGTGAGAGGCGACAGGGGAAGAACACTGAAGCTTTCTTT.

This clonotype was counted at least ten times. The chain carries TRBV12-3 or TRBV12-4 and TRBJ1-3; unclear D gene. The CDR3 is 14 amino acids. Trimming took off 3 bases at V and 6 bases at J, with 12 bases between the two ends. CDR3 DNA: TGTGCCAGCAGTTTGTCAGGTCGAGTAAACACCATATATTTT. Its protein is CASSLSGRVNTIYF.

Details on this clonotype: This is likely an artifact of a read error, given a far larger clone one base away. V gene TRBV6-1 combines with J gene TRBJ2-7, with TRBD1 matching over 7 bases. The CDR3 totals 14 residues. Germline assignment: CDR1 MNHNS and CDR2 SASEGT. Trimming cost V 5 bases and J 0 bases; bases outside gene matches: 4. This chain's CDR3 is CASSRRDSSYEQYF. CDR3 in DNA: TGTGCCAGCAGTCGCCGGGACAGCTCCTACGAGCAGTACTTC.

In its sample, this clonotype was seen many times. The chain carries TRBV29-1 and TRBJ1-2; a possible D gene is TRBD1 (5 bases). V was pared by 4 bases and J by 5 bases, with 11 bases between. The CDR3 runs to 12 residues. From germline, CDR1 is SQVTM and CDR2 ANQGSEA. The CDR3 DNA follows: TGCAGCGTTGTACAGGCGGGGTATGGCTACACCTTC. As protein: CSVVQAGYGYTF.

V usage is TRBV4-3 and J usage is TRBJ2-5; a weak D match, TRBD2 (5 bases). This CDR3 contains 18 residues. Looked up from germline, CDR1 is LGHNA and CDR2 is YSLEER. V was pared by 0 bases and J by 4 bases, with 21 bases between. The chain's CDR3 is CASSQEWLEMEGGETQYF. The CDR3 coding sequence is TGCGCCAGCAGCCAAGAGTGGCTAGAGATGGAAGGAGGAGAGACCCAGTACTTC.

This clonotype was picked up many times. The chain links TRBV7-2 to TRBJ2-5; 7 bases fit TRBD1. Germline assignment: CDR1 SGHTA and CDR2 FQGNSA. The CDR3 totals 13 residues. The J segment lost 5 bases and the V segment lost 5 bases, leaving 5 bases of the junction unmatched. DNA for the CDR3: TGTGCCAGCAGCAGAGGACAGGTGGAGACCCAGTACTTC. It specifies CASSRGQVETQYF.

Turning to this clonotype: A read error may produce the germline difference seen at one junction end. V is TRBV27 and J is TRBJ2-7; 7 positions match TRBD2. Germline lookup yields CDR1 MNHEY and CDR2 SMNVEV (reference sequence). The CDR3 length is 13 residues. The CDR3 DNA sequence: TGTGCCAGCAAGTGGACTAGTTCCTCCGAGCAGTACTTC. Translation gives CASKWTSSSEQYF.

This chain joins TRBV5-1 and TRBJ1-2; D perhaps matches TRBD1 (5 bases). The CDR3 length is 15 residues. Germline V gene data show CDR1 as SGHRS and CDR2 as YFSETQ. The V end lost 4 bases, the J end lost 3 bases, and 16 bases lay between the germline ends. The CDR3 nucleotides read TGCGCCAGCAGCAACTCCCTGCGGGGCCACTATGGCTACACCTTC. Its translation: CASSNSLRGHYGYTF. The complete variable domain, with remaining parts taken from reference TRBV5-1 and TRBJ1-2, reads KAGVTQTPRYLIKTRGQQVTLSCSPISGHRSVSWYQQTPGQGLQFLFEYFSETQRNKGNFPGRFSGRQFSNSRSEMNVSTLELGDSALYLCASSNSLRGHYGYTFGSGTRLTVV.

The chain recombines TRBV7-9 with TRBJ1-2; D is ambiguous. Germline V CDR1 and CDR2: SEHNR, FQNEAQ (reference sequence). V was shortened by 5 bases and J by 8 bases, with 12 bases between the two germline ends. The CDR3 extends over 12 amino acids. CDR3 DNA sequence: TGTGCCAGCAGCCTCAGATCGGGAGGCTACACCTTC. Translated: CASSLRSGGYTF.

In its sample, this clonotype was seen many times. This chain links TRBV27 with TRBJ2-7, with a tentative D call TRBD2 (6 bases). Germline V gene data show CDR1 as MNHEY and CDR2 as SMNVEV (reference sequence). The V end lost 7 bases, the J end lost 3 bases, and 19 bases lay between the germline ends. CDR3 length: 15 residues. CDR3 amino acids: CASTNPGRGNYEQYF. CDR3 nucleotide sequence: TGTGCCAGCACCAACCCAGGGCGGGGTAACTACGAGCAGTACTTC.

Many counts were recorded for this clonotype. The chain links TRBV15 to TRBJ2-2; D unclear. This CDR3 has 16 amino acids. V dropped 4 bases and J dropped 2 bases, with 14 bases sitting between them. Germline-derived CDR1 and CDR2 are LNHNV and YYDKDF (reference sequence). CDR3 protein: CATSTLRGLNTGELFF. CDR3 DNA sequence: TGTGCCACCAGCACCCTAAGAGGTCTAAACACCGGGGAGCTGTTTTTT.

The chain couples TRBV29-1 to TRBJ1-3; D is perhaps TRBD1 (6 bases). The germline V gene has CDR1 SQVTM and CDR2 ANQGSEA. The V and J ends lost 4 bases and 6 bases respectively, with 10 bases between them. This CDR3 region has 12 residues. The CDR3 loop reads CSVGGQANTIYF. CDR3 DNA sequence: TGCAGCGTTGGGGGACAAGCAAACACCATATATTTT.

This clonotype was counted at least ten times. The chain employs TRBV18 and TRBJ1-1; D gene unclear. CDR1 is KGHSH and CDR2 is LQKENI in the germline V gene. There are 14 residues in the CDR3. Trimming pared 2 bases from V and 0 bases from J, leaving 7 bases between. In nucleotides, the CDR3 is TGTGCCAGCTCACCAACGGGGATGAACACTGAAGCTTTCTTT. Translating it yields CASSPTGMNTEAFF.

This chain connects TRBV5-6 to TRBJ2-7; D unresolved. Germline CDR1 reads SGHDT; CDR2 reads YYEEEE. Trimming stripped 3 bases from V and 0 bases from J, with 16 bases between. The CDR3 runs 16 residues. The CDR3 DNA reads TGTGCCAGCAGCTCGATGGGTTTGCGGTACTCCTACGAGCAGTACTTC. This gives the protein CASSSMGLRYSYEQYF.

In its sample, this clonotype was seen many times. This CDR3 reads CSARSPQEITYEQYF. The CDR3 coding sequence is TGCAGTGCTAGATCGCCCCAGGAGATTACCTACGAGCAGTACTTC. V is TRBV20-1 and J is TRBJ2-7; D is undetermined. This CDR3 comprises 15 residues. The V and J ends lost 2 bases and 2 bases respectively, with 16 bases between them. Germline V gene lookup returns CDR1 DFQATT and CDR2 SNEGSKA (reference sequence).